This is a list of T cell receptor beta chains from one sample in a study of PD-L1 blockade in urothelial cancer. Sequencing was performed with immunoSEQ multiplex PCR; in TCRdb, only in-frame clones are kept and a portion is missing. There are around 63,000 clones in the sample; approximately 75% occur only once, and 1.5% to 2% lies in the top ten. Here the sequenced sample was PBMCs, taken around atezolizumab (anti-PD-L1) treatment. The source of these receptors is a man between 70 and 80 years old with urothelial cancer. Each CDR3 is given with its conserved first and last residue. The order of the fields is D gene, J gene, clone size, V gene, CDR3 DNA, CDR3 protein. D genes are given only for firm matches. Clone size is not always given. Where it is, it says once, few, many or a class for expanded clones.

d_gene: TRBD1; j_gene: TRBJ1-5; abundance: few; v_gene: TRBV19; CDR3nt: TGTGCCAGTAGTACCAGACAGGGGGCAGATCAGCCCCAGCATTTT; CDR3aa: CASSTRQGADQPQHF
d_gene: .; j_gene: TRBJ2-6; abundance: .; v_gene: TRBV15; CDR3nt: TGTGCCACCAGCAGAGACAGGCAATATCATGGGGCCAACGTCCTGACTTTC; CDR3aa: CATSRDRQYHGANVLTF
d_gene: .; j_gene: TRBJ2-1; abundance: .; v_gene: TRBV7-6; CDR3nt: TGTGCCAGCAGCTTAGAGAGGGAGAAACACAATGAGCAGTTCTTC; CDR3aa: CASSLEREKHNEQFF
d_gene: TRBD2; j_gene: TRBJ2-7; abundance: .; v_gene: TRBV2; CDR3nt: TGTGCCAGCAGTGAAAGGGCGGGAGGGCGAACCTACGAGCAGTACTTC; CDR3aa: CASSERAGGRTYEQYF
d_gene: .; j_gene: TRBJ2-1; abundance: few; v_gene: TRBV19; CDR3nt: TGTGCCAGTAGTATTGAATCGTCCGGGGGGCAGTTCTTC; CDR3aa: CASSIESSGGQFF
d_gene: .; j_gene: TRBJ2-1; abundance: .; v_gene: TRBV9; CDR3nt: TGTGCCAGCAGCGTACTAGTTGGGGAGTACAATGAGCAGTTCTTC; CDR3aa: CASSVLVGEYNEQFF
d_gene: .; j_gene: TRBJ2-2; abundance: .; v_gene: TRBV18; CDR3nt: TGTGCCAGCTCACCAAACGGACAGAACACCGGGGAGCTGTTTTTT; CDR3aa: CASSPNGQNTGELFF
d_gene: TRBD1; j_gene: TRBJ1-5; abundance: .; v_gene: TRBV18; CDR3nt: TGTGCCAGCTCACTTACAGGGGGCAATCAGCCCCAGCATTTT; CDR3aa: CASSLTGGNQPQHF
d_gene: .; j_gene: TRBJ2-3; abundance: few; v_gene: TRBV4-1; CDR3nt: TGCGCCAGCAGCCGGGACTTCACAGATACGCAGTATTTT; CDR3aa: CASSRDFTDTQYF
d_gene: TRBD2; j_gene: TRBJ2-1; abundance: .; v_gene: TRBV29-1; CDR3nt: TGCAGCGCCTCCGGGACTAGCGCTTACAATGAGCAGTTCTTC; CDR3aa: CSASGTSAYNEQFF
d_gene: TRBD2; j_gene: TRBJ2-1; abundance: .; v_gene: TRBV7-2; CDR3nt: TGTGCCAGCAGCTCGGGACTAGCGGACAATGAGCAGTTCTTC; CDR3aa: CASSSGLADNEQFF
d_gene: TRBD1; j_gene: TRBJ2-1; abundance: .; v_gene: TRBV6-1; CDR3nt: TGTGCCAGCAGTGCTGGACAGGGGGCAACCTACAATGAGCAGTTCTTC; CDR3aa: CASSAGQGATYNEQFF
d_gene: .; j_gene: TRBJ2-1; abundance: .; v_gene: TRBV7-3; CDR3nt: TGTGCCAGCAGCCGCTCGGGTCCGGGGAATGAGCAGTTCTTC; CDR3aa: CASSRSGPGNEQFF
d_gene: TRBD2; j_gene: TRBJ2-5; abundance: .; v_gene: TRBV19; CDR3nt: TGTGCCAGTATAATGGTGCGCGGGACTAGCGGGAGGTCGGCCTTCCAAGAGACCCAGTACTTC; CDR3aa: CASIMVRGTSGRSAFQETQYF
d_gene: .; j_gene: TRBJ2-3; abundance: once; v_gene: TRBV5-4; CDR3nt: TGTGCCAGCAGCTTCCCGGGTAGCACAGATACGCAGTATTTT; CDR3aa: CASSFPGSTDTQYF
d_gene: TRBD1; j_gene: TRBJ2-3; abundance: .; v_gene: TRBV4-1; CDR3nt: TGCGCCAGCAGCCAAGACCCCAACCCAGGGGGCGCAGATACGCAGTATTTT; CDR3aa: CASSQDPNPGGADTQYF
d_gene: TRBD2; j_gene: TRBJ2-3; abundance: .; v_gene: TRBV6-6; CDR3nt: TGTGCCAGCAGGAGCGGGAGGGTGGCAGATACGCAGTATTTT; CDR3aa: CASRSGRVADTQYF
d_gene: .; j_gene: TRBJ1-1; abundance: few; v_gene: TRBV4-1; CDR3nt: TGCGCCAGCAGCCAGCCGGGTAGATCGAACACTGAAGCTTTCTTT; CDR3aa: CASSQPGRSNTEAFF
d_gene: TRBD2; j_gene: TRBJ2-1; abundance: few; v_gene: TRBV5-6; CDR3nt: TGTGCCAGCAGCTCACCGGGACTAGCGGGCCTCACCCGATACAATGAGCAGTTCTTC; CDR3aa: CASSSPGLAGLTRYNEQFF
d_gene: .; j_gene: TRBJ1-1; abundance: once; v_gene: TRBV5-1; CDR3nt: TGCGCCAGCAGCTCCGCCGTCGAGGACACTGAAGCTTTCTTT; CDR3aa: CASSSAVEDTEAFF
d_gene: .; j_gene: TRBJ1-1; abundance: .; v_gene: TRBV19; CDR3nt: TGTGCCAGTAATACCGCTATTACAGGGAAGACTGAAGCTTTCTTT; CDR3aa: CASNTAITGKTEAFF
d_gene: .; j_gene: TRBJ2-2; abundance: few; v_gene: TRBV5-8; CDR3nt: TGTGCCAGCAGCCTTCTACGCACCGGGGAGCTGTTTTTT; CDR3aa: CASSLLRTGELFF
d_gene: TRBD1; j_gene: TRBJ2-2; abundance: .; v_gene: TRBV27; CDR3nt: TGTGCCAGCAGAGCCGGGACAGGGGTTCCCGGGGAGCTGTTTTTT; CDR3aa: CASRAGTGVPGELFF
d_gene: .; j_gene: TRBJ1-5; abundance: .; v_gene: TRBV28; CDR3nt: TGTGCCAGCAGTTGGGGCTCCGGCAATCAGCCCCAGCATTTT; CDR3aa: CASSWGSGNQPQHF
d_gene: TRBD1; j_gene: TRBJ1-4; abundance: .; v_gene: TRBV2; CDR3nt: TGTGCCACCAGAGACAGGGTTAGTGAAAAACTGTTTTTT; CDR3aa: CATRDRVSEKLFF
d_gene: TRBD2; j_gene: TRBJ2-3; abundance: .; v_gene: TRBV11-3; CDR3nt: TGTGCCAGCAGCTTGGGGGGGTTGGATACGCAGTATTTT; CDR3aa: CASSLGGLDTQYF
d_gene: TRBD1; j_gene: TRBJ1-2; abundance: .; v_gene: TRBV29-1; CDR3nt: TGCAGCGTTGAAGATGAGACAGGGGGCAATGGCTACACCTTC; CDR3aa: CSVEDETGGNGYTF
d_gene: .; j_gene: TRBJ2-7; abundance: few; v_gene: TRBV5-1; CDR3nt: TGCGCCAGCAGCTTGGAGCCAGGGGTTGTTGGGGAGCAGTACTTC; CDR3aa: CASSLEPGVVGEQYF
d_gene: .; j_gene: TRBJ2-7; abundance: few; v_gene: TRBV19; CDR3nt: TGTGCCAGTAGTATAGTAAGGACACCGAGCTCCTACGAGCAGTACTTC; CDR3aa: CASSIVRTPSSYEQYF
d_gene: .; j_gene: TRBJ1-2; abundance: .; v_gene: TRBV4-3; CDR3nt: TGCGCCAGCAGCCAAGATGGAGTATCGCAGCACTTC; CDR3aa: CASSQDGVSQHF